Listed below are T cell receptor beta chains from one sample, sequenced in a study of technical replicates of blood from a few donors. Data came from immunoSEQ multiplex PCR; TCRdb stores just in-frame clones and leaves some out. The repertoire has 75,000 to 95,000 clones, roughly 90% of them found once; the top ten carry less than 0.5%. The specimen sequenced was T cells isolated from PBMCs. Every receptor here comes from a human donor in good health. Both conserved end residues are part of each CDR3. The D gene is left open where the match is weak. The listing skips clone size in some rows; elsewhere it reads once, few, many or a size class.

v_call	j_call	d_call	clone_size	cdr3_nt	cdr3_aa
TRBV27	TRBJ1-2	NA	NA	TGTGCCAGCAGTGGACAGAATAACTATGGCTACACCTTC	CASSGQNNYGYTF
TRBV27	TRBJ1-2	TRBD1	NA	TGTGCCAGCAAGGGACAGGGTCCTTATGGCTACACCTTC	CASKGQGPYGYTF
TRBV7-2	TRBJ1-4	TRBD1	NA	TGTGCCAGCAGCCCAAGGGACAGGGGACTCGCAAAACTGTTTTTT	CASSPRDRGLAKLFF
TRBV5-1	TRBJ2-5	NA	once	TGCGCCAGCCAGAGGGATAGAGAGACCCAGTACTTC	CASQRDRETQYF
TRBV29-1	TRBJ2-7	TRBD1	NA	TGCAGCGTTGTCCTTCAGACAGGGTTTCCTTACGAGCAGTACTTC	CSVVLQTGFPYEQYF
TRBV29-1	TRBJ1-5	TRBD1	few	TGCAGCGTGCGGACAGGCCTAGGACAGCCCCAGCATTTT	CSVRTGLGQPQHF
TRBV9	TRBJ2-4	NA	once	TGTGCCAGCAGCGTAGGACTGAGTGGCATTCAGTACTTC	CASSVGLSGIQYF
TRBV6-1	TRBJ2-7	NA	NA	TGTGCCAGCAGTGCCGGGACTCTAGGGAGTTACGAGCAGTACTTC	CASSAGTLGSYEQYF
TRBV19	TRBJ2-6	NA	once	TGTGCCACCAGGGGGGGGGACAGGCCCTCTGGGGCCAACGTCCTGACTTTC	CATRGGDRPSGANVLTF
TRBV28	TRBJ1-5	TRBD1	NA	TGTGCCAGCAGTTTAATAATTAGGACAGGTAATCAGCCCCAGCATTTT	CASSLIIRTGNQPQHF
TRBV6-1	TRBJ2-5	NA	NA	TGTGCCAGCATCCCGCGGGTGTATCAAGAGACCCAGTACTTC	CASIPRVYQETQYF
TRBV5-4	TRBJ2-3	NA	NA	TGTGCCAGCAGCTGGAGGACTGGCACAGATACGCAGTATTTT	CASSWRTGTDTQYF
TRBV27	TRBJ2-5	TRBD2	NA	TGTGCCAGCAGCCCTAGTGCCGCGGGGGTTGGAGAGACCCAGTACTTC	CASSPSAAGVGETQYF
TRBV5-1	TRBJ2-6	TRBD1	NA	TGCGCCAGCAGCCCCCGGGACAGGGTTAGCTCTGGGGCCAACGTCCTGACTTTC	CASSPRDRVSSGANVLTF
TRBV6-5	TRBJ2-2	NA	NA	TGTGCCAGCAGTTCTTACACCGGGGAGCTGTTTTTT	CASSSYTGELFF
TRBV7-9	TRBJ1-1	NA	NA	TGTGCCAGCAGCTTAGTGTTAGGGGCCGTAAACACTGAAGCTTTCTTT	CASSLVLGAVNTEAFF
TRBV27	TRBJ2-7	NA	once	TGTGCCAGCAGTTTACAGGGGAGTTTCGTTACCTACGAGCAGTACTTC	CASSLQGSFVTYEQYF
TRBV7-2	TRBJ2-1	TRBD2	NA	TGTGCCAGCAGCTTAAATAGCGGGTACAATGAGCAGTTCTTC	CASSLNSGYNEQFF
TRBV4-3	TRBJ2-3	NA	NA	TGCGCCAGCAGCCAATCCAGGTTGGGTACGCAGTATTTT	CASSQSRLGTQYF
TRBV19	TRBJ1-2	NA	NA	TGTGCCGGTAGTAGAGACAGGAACTATGGCTACACCTTC	CAGSRDRNYGYTF
TRBV7-8	TRBJ2-1	TRBD2	NA	TGTGCCAGCACCCTGACTAGCGGGAGTTATAAGGGGAATGAGCAGTTCTTC	CASTLTSGSYKGNEQFF
TRBV6-6	TRBJ1-1	NA	few	TGTGCCAGCAGTTACTCTCCCAAGGGCCCCGGGAGTGAAGCTTTCTTT	CASSYSPKGPGSEAFF